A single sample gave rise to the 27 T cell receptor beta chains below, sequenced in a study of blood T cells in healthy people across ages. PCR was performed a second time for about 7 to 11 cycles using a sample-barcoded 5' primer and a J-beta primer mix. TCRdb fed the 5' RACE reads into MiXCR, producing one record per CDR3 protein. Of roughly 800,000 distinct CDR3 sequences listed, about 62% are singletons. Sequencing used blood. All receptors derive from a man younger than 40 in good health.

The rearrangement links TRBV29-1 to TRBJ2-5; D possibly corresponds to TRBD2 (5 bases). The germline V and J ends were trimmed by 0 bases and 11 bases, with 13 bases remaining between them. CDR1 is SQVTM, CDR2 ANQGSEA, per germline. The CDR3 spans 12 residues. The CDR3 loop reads CSVEDTGDEQYF. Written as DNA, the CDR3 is TGCAGCGTTGAAGATACCGGGGATGAGCAGTACTTC.

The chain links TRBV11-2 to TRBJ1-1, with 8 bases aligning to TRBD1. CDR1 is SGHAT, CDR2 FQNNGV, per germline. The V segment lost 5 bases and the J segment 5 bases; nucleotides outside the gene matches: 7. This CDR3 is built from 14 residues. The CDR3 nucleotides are TGTGCCAGCAGCAAGACAGGGGCTGTTACTGAAGCTTTCTTT. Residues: CASSKTGAVTEAFF.

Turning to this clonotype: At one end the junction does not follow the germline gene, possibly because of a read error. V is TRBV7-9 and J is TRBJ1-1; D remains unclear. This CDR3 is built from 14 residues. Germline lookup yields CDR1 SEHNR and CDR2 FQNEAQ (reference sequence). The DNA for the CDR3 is TGTGCCAGCAGCTTAGGTCAAGAGAACACTGGAGCTTTCTTT. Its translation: CASSLGQENTGAFF.

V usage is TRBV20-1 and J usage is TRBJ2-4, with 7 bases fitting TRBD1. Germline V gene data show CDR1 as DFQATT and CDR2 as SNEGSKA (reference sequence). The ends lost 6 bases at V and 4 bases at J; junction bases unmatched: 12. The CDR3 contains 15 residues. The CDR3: CSAQQLTGPKNIQYF. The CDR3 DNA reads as TGCAGTGCGCAACAGCTGACAGGGCCAAAAAACATTCAGTACTTC.

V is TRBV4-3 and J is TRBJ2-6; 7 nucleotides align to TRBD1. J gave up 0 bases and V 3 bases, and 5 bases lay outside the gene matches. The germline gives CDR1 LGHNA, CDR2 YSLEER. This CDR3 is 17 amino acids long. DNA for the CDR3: TGCGCCAGCAGCCAGGTACAGGGGAGCTCTGGGGCCAACGTCCTGACTTTC. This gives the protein CASSQVQGSSGANVLTF.

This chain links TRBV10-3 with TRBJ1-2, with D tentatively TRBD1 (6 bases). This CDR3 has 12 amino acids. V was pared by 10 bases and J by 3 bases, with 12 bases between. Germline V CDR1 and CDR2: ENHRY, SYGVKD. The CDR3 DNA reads TGTGCCACCAGGGGACGGGACTATGGCTACACCTTC. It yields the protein CATRGRDYGYTF.

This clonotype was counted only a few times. Here the CDR3 DNA reads TGTGCCAGCAGCTTAGTGGGCAGTCGGGATGAGCAGTTCTTC. The encoded protein is CASSLVGSRDEQFF. The chain uses TRBV7-9 and TRBJ2-1; no reliable D call. Germline values: CDR1 SEHNR, CDR2 FQNEAQ (reference sequence). The CDR3 is made up of 14 amino acids. The V end lost 1 base, the J end lost 8 bases, and 12 bases lay between the germline ends.

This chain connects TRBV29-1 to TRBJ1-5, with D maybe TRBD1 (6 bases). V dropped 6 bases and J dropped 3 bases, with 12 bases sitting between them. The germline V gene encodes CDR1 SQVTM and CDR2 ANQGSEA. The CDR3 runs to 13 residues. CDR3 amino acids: CSVQWDINQPQHF. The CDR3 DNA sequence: TGCAGCGTCCAATGGGACATCAATCAGCCCCAGCATTTT.

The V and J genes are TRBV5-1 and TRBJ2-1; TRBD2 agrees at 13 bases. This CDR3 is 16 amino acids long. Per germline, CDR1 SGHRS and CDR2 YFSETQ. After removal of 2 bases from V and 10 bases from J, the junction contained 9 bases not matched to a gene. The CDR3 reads CASSLAGTSGTNEQFF. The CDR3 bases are TGCGCCAGCAGCTTAGCCGGGACTAGCGGGACCAACGAGCAGTTCTTC.

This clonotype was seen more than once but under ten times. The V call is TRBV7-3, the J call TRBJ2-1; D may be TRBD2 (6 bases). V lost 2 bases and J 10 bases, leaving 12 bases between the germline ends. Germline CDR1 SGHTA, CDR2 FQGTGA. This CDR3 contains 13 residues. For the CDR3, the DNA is TGTGCCAGCAGCTTATCGGGGGACCGAGAGCAGTTCTTC. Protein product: CASSLSGDREQFF.

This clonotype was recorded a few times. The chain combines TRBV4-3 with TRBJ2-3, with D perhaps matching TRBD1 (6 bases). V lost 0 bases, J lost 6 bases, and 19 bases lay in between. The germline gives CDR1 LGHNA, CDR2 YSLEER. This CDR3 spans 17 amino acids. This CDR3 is CASSQDLQDRPLDTQYF. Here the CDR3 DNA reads TGCGCCAGCAGCCAAGATTTGCAGGACAGACCCCTGGATACGCAGTATTTT.

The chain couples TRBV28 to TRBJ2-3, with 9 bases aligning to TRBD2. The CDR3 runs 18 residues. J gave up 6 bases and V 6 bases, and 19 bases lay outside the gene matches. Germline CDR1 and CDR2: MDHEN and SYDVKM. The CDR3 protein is CASRLPLSLAGEADTQYF. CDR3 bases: TGTGCCAGCAGGCTCCCCCTCTCATTAGCGGGAGAGGCGGATACGCAGTATTTT.

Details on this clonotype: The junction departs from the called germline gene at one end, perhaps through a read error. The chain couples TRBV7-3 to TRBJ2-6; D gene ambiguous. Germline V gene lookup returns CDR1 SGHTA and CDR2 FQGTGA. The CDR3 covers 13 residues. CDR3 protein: CANSSAGANVLTF. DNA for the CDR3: TGTGCCAACAGCTCCGCTGGGGCCAACGTCCTGACTTTC.

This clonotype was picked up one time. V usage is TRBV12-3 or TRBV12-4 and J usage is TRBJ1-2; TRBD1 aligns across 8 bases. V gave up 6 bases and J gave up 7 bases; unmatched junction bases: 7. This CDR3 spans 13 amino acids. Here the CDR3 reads CASSMGQVIGYTF. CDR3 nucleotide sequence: TGTGCCAGCAGCATGGGACAGGTGATTGGCTACACCTTC.

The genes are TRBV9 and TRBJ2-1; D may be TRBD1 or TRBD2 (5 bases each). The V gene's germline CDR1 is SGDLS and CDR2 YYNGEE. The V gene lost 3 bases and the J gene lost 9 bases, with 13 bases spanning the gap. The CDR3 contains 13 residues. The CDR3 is CASSAASGSEQFF. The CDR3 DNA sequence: TGTGCCAGCAGCGCCGCTTCAGGGAGTGAGCAGTTCTTC.

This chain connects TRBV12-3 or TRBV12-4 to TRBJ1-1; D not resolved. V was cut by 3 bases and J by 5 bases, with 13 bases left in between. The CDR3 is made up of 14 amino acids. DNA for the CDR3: TGTGCCAGCAGTTTTGTCGGGGTGGGGACTGAAGCTTTCTTT. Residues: CASSFVGVGTEAFF.

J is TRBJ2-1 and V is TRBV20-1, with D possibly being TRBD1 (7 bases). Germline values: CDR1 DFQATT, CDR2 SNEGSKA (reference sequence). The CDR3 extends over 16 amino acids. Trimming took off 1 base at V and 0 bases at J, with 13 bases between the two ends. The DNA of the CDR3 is TGCAGTGCTAGAGCCCAGGGGGGAAGCTCCTACAATGAGCAGTTCTTC. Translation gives CSARAQGGSSYNEQFF.

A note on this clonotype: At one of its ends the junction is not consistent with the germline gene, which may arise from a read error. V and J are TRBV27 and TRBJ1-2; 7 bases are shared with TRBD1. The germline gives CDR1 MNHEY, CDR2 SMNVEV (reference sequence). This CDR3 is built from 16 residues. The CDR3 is CAGSLNWAGGDYGYTF. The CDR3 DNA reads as TGTGCCGGCAGTTTAAACTGGGCAGGGGGTGACTATGGCTACACCTTC.

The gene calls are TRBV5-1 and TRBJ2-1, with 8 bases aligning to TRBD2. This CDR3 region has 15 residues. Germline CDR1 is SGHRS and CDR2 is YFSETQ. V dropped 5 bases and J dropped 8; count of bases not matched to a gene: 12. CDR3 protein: CASRPGRGAEDEQFF. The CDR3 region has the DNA TGCGCCAGCAGGCCCGGGAGGGGGGCCGAGGATGAGCAGTTCTTC.

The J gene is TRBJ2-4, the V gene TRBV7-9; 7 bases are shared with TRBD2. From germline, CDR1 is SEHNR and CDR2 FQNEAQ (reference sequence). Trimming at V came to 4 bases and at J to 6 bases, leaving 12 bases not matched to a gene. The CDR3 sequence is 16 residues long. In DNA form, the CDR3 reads TGTGCCAGCAGCTCCGCGCTACTAGCGTCCCTAAACATTCAGTACTTC. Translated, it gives CASSSALLASLNIQYF.

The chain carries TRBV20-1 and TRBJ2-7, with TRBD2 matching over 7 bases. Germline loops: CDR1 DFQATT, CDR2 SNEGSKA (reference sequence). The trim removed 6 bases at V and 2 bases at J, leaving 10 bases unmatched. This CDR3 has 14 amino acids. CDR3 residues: CSARLGRPPYEQYF. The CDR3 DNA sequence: TGCAGTGCCCGTCTCGGGAGGCCCCCCTACGAGCAGTACTTC.

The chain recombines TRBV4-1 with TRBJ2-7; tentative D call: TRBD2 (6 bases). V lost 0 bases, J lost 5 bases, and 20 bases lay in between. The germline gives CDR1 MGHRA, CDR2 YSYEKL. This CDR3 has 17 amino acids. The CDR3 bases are TGCGCCAGCAGCCAAGACCCAGGGAGGAGGGGAATCCACGAGCAGTACTTC. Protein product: CASSQDPGRRGIHEQYF.

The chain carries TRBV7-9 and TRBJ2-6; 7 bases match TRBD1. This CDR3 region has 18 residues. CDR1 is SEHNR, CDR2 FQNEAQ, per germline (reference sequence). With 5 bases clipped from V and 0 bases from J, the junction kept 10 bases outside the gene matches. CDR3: CASSARQGAVSGANVLTF. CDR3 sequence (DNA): TGTGCCAGCAGCGCTCGACAGGGTGCGGTCTCTGGGGCCAACGTCCTGACTTTC. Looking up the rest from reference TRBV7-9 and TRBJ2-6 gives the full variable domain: DTGVSQNPRHKITKRGQNVTFRCDPISEHNRLYWYRQTLGQGPEFLTYFQNEAQLEKSRLLSDRFSAERPKGSFSTLEIQRTEQGDSAMYLCASSARQGAVSGANVLTFGAGSRLTVL.

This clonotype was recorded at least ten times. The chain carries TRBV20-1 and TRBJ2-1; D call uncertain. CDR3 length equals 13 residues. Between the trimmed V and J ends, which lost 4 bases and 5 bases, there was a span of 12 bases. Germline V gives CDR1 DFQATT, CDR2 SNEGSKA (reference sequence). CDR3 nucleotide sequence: TGCAGTGCTACCTCCAGCCGCGACAATGAGCAGTTCTTC. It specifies CSATSSRDNEQFF.

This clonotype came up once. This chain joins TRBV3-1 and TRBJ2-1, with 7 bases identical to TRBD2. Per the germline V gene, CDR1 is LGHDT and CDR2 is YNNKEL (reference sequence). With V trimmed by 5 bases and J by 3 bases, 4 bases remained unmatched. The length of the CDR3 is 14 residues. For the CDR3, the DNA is TGTGCCAGCAGCAGAGCGGGGCTCTACAATGAGCAGTTCTTC. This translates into CASSRAGLYNEQFF.

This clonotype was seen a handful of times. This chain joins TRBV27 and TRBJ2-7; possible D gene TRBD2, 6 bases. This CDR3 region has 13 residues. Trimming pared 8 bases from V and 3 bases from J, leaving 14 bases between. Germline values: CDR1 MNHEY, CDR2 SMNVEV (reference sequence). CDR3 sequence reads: CASSKRGSYEQYF. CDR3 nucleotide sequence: TGTGCCAGCTCTAAACGGGGGAGCTACGAGCAGTACTTC.

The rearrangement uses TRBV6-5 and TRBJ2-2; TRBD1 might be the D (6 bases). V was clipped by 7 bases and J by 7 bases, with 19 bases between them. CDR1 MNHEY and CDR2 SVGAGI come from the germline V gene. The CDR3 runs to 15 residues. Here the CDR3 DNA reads TGTGCCAGCACCTATCGACAGGCCCTCGGCGGGGAGCTGTTTTTT. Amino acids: CASTYRQALGGELFF.